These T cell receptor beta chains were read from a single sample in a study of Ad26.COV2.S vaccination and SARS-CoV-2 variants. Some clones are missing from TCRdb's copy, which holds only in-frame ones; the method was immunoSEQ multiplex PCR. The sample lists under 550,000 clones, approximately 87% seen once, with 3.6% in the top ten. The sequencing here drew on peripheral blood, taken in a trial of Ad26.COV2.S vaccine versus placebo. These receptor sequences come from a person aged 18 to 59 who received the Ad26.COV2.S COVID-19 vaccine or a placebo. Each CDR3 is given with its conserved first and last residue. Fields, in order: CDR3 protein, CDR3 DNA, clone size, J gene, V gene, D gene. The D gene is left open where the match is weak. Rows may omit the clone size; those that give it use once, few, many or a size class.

CASSYSSGGGKTQYF TGTGCCAGCAGTTACTCGTCGGGGGGCGGGAAGACCCAGTACTTC - TRBJ2-5 TRBV6-5 -
CASSIPGLVETQYF TGTGCCAGTAGTATTCCCGGACTAGTAGAGACCCAGTACTTC - TRBJ2-5 TRBV19 TRBD2
CASSLGQAGTDTQYF TGTGCCAGCAGCTTGGGGCAGGCGGGGACAGATACGCAGTATTTT - TRBJ2-3 TRBV11-3 -
CASSEARRGLSPLHF TGTGCCAGCAGTGAAGCGCGGAGGGGGCTTTCACCCCTCCACTTT - TRBJ1-6 TRBV6-1 TRBD1
CASRVSTGTYEQYF TGTGCCAGCAGGGTTTCGACAGGAACCTACGAGCAGTACTTC - TRBJ2-7 TRBV6-5 -
CASSLHRGLNTEAFF TGTGCCAGCAGTCTACACAGGGGGCTGAACACTGAAGCTTTCTTT - TRBJ1-1 TRBV6-2/TRBV6-3 TRBD1
CASSNRGLAKNIQYF TGTGCCAGCAGCAACAGGGGGCTAGCCAAAAACATTCAGTACTTC few TRBJ2-4 TRBV21-1 -
CASSPLPVPTGELFF TGTGCCAGCAGTCCTCTCCCGGTTCCAACCGGGGAGCTGTTTTTT - TRBJ2-2 TRBV27 -
CASSQGRLGRKETQYF TGCGCCAGCAGCCAAGGTCGCCTGGGGAGAAAAGAGACCCAGTACTTC - TRBJ2-5 TRBV4-1 -
CASSPPNYGYTF TGCGCCAGCTCCCCACCAAACTATGGCTACACCTTC - TRBJ1-2 TRBV4-1 -
CASSLRSSVAKNIQYF TGTGCCAGCAGTTTGCGTTCGAGTGTAGCCAAAAACATTCAGTACTTC - TRBJ2-4 TRBV6-2/TRBV6-3 -
CATSRSGGTGNTIYF TGTGCCACCAGCAGATCAGGGGGCACTGGAAACACCATATATTTT - TRBJ1-3 TRBV15 TRBD1
CASSYWGSPLHF TGTGCCAGCAGTTACTGGGGTTCACCCCTCCACTTT - TRBJ1-6 TRBV6-5 -